The 3 T cell receptor beta chains given below trace back to one sample, sequenced in a study of neurological immune-mediated disorders (dated by TCRdb to about 2019). Library creation used 5' RACE. Reads for this sample came from an Illumina HiSeq 2500. The raw public reads went through TCRdb reprocessing: fastp at Q25, MiXCR clone calling, in-frame beta chains kept. Records with the same CDR3 protein are collapsed into one entry carrying the most frequent genes and DNA. This sample comprises 45,000 to 55,000 distinct CDR3 sequences, about 3% of them detected only once. The ten largest account for 5.9% of the sample. The material sequenced was PBMCs. All receptors come from a man in his forties with multiple sclerosis.

This clonotype occurred many times. Written as DNA, the CDR3 is TGTGCCAGCAGTTTATCCGCCACCGGGGAGCTGTTTTTT. It encodes CASSLSATGELFF. V gene TRBV27 combines with J gene TRBJ2-2, with no clear D. The CDR3 extends over 13 amino acids. V lost 0 bases and J 4 bases, leaving 3 bases between the germline ends. CDR1 and CDR2 (germline): MNHEY, SMNVEV (reference sequence).

Many counts were recorded for this clonotype. The chain employs TRBV3-1 and TRBJ2-1; D is undetermined. The V gene's germline CDR1 is LGHDT and CDR2 YNNKEL (reference sequence). Trimming cost V 4 bases and J 13 bases, with 14 bases left between them. CDR3 length: 12 residues. CDR3 nucleotides: TGTGCCAGCAGCCTTCGAGATAGTCTTCAGTTCTTC. It encodes CASSLRDSLQFF.

In this sample, this clonotype turned up many times. The chain is built from TRBV7-9 and TRBJ2-1; 11 nucleotides match TRBD1. The CDR3 length is 14 residues. V was pared by 5 bases and J by 9 bases, with 6 bases of the junction left unmatched. From germline, CDR1 is SEHNR and CDR2 FQNEAQ (reference sequence). The CDR3 DNA reads TGTGCCAGCAGCCCGGGACAGGGGGGGATTGAGCAGTTCTTC. This encodes CASSPGQGGIEQFF.